This T cell receptor (beta chain) emerged from a study of lymphopenia after photon versus proton radiotherapy. Details on this clone: What it recognizes is unknown.

Generated by immunoSEQ multiplex PCR, the TCRdb table keeps only in-frame clones and is missing some. The data contain some 41,000 clones, about 86% of them singletons. V trimming: 2 bases; J trimming: 8 bases; junction bases outside the gene matches: 8. There are 15 residues in the CDR3. Germline lookup yields CDR1 ENHRY and CDR2 SYGVKD. Study results and limitations: Larger post-nadir TCR diversity loss correlated inversely with survival in deceased patients. After the lymphocyte nadir, photon-treated repertoires showed oligoclonal expansion, especially of CD8+ Temra cells. Photon-treated patients lost naive T cells and TCR diversity; proton-treated stayed stable.

This receptor was obtained from a woman aged 70-85 years with pancreatic cancer. Some clones in this sample may be carry-over from other donors' samples. The chain uses TRBV10-3 and TRBJ2-1; 8 bases are a match to TRBD2. The material was peripheral blood, obtained from a patient treated with proton-based radiotherapy. In DNA form, the CDR3 reads TGTGCCATCAGTGAGGTAACGGGAGGGCGAGATGAGCAGTTCTTC. Translation gives CAISEVTGGRDEQFF.